The 20 T cell receptor beta chains below come from one sample, sequenced in a study of TIL therapy for anti-PD-1-resistant metastatic lung cancer. Time point noted: pre-treatment sample, taken before nivolumab and TIL therapy. The tumor samples were excised metastases, mostly pleural nodules or supraclavicular lymph nodes. Sequencing used immunoSEQ v3. Some clones are missing from TCRdb's copy, which holds only in-frame ones; the method was immunoSEQ multiplex PCR. The table lists 95,000 or so clones, 50% to 70% of them singletons, with approximately 9.9% in the top ten. Sequences were derived from tumor tissue, sampled at baseline. The receptors were gathered from a person between 30 and 79 years old with non-small cell lung cancer.

This clone was counted between two and nine times. V usage is TRBV29-1 and J usage is TRBJ1-1; D may be TRBD1 (5 bases). The CDR3 totals 13 residues. Per germline, CDR1 SQVTM and CDR2 ANQGSEA. V lost 6 bases to trimming and J lost 0 bases, with 11 bases between them. This chain's CDR3 is CSVQTDMNTEAFF. CDR3 in DNA: TGCAGCGTCCAGACAGACATGAACACTGAAGCTTTCTTT.

The chain joins TRBV9 to TRBJ2-3; D unclear. V dropped 4 bases and J dropped 4 bases, with 13 bases sitting between them. The CDR3 spans 14 residues. CDR1 SGDLS and CDR2 YYNGEE come from the germline V gene. CDR3 nucleotide sequence: TGTGCCAGCAGCCTTGGAAATGGTGCAGATACGCAGTATTTT. Protein product: CASSLGNGADTQYF.

The chain combines TRBV7-2 with TRBJ1-5; D gene uncertain. V gave up 5 bases and J gave up 7 bases, with 18 bases separating them. Germline lookup yields CDR1 SGHTA and CDR2 FQGNSA. The CDR3 length is 15 residues. The CDR3 reads CASSPLIGSGQPQHF. In DNA, the CDR3 is TGTGCCAGCAGCCCCCTGATAGGTAGTGGACAGCCCCAGCATTTT.

This chain joins TRBV10-3 and TRBJ2-3; D gene unclear. V lost 2 bases and J lost 3, with 6 bases in between. Germline CDR1 and CDR2: ENHRY and SYGVKD. CDR3 length equals 13 residues. The CDR3 spells CAISERSTDTQYF. CDR3 DNA sequence: TGTGCCATCAGTGAGAGATCTACAGATACGCAGTATTTT.

This chain joins TRBV5-1 and TRBJ2-5; TRBD2 matches at 7 bases. The CDR3 sequence is 15 residues long. Per germline, CDR1 SGHRS and CDR2 YFSETQ. The junction had 7 bases not matched to a gene; V was cut back by 1 base and J by 4 bases. CDR3 DNA sequence: TGCGCCAGCAGCTTGAGACTAGCTTCCTCAGAGACCCAGTACTTC. It encodes CASSLRLASSETQYF. Full variable domain (remainder filled in from reference TRBV5-1 and TRBJ2-5): KAGVTQTPRYLIKTRGQQVTLSCSPISGHRSVSWYQQTPGQGLQFLFEYFSETQRNKGNFPGRFSGRQFSNSRSEMNVSTLELGDSALYLCASSLRLASSETQYFGPGTRLLVL.

The V gene is TRBV28, the J gene TRBJ1-2; D is undetermined. Germline assignment: CDR1 MDHEN and CDR2 SYDVKM. The CDR3 extends over 12 amino acids. V gave up 2 bases and J gave up 7 bases, with 8 bases separating them. This CDR3 is CASSLLAGGYTF. The CDR3 DNA is TGTGCCAGCAGTTTACTGGCCGGTGGCTACACCTTC.

V usage is TRBV19 and J usage is TRBJ2-5; TRBD1 aligns across 8 bases. This CDR3 comprises 15 residues. Germline assignment: CDR1 LNHDA and CDR2 SQIVND (reference sequence). V lost 5 bases to trimming and J lost 4 bases; unmatched junction nucleotides: 9. The DNA of the CDR3 is TGTGCCAGTAGTCTACAATTTGGACAGGGAGAGACCCAGTACTTC. Its translation: CASSLQFGQGETQYF.

In its sample, this clone was seen a few times. The rearrangement joins TRBV30 to TRBJ1-2; D is unresolved. Germline values: CDR1 GTSNPN, CDR2 SVGIG (reference sequence). The CDR3 is 14 amino acids. The V end was cut by 7 bases, the J end by 3 bases, with 18 bases between. CDR3 sequence (DNA): TGTGCCTCAACAGTCGTTGGAGGCGACTATGGCTACACCTTC. Translation gives CASTVVGGDYGYTF.

CDR3 bases: TGTGCCAGCTCGGCGGCCCGCTACGAGCAGTACTTC. Translation gives CASSAARYEQYF. The chain joins TRBV6-6 to TRBJ2-7; D unclear. Germline assignment: CDR1 MNHNY and CDR2 SVGAGI (reference sequence). V gave up 8 bases and J gave up 3 bases, with 11 bases separating them. There are 12 residues in the CDR3.

Here the CDR3 reads CASSLASRQANTIYF. The CDR3 nucleotides read TGTGCCAGCAGCTTAGCCAGCAGGCAGGCAAACACCATATATTTT. The chain employs TRBV7-6 and TRBJ1-3; D is unclear. The germline V gene encodes CDR1 SGHVS and CDR2 FNYEAQ. The CDR3 is made up of 15 amino acids. V was cut by 0 bases and J by 6 bases, with 12 bases left in between.

In its sample, this clone was seen a few times. The genes are TRBV11-1 and TRBJ2-7, with 7 bases that match TRBD1. The germline CDR1 and CDR2 sequences are SGHAT and FQDESV (reference sequence). The CDR3 sequence is 15 residues long. J lost 2 bases, V lost 7 bases, and 11 bases had no gene match. The CDR3 sequence: CASKLRDSYTYEQYF. As DNA, the CDR3 is TGTGCCAGCAAACTTAGGGACAGCTATACCTACGAGCAGTACTTC.

This sequence joins TRBV5-6 and TRBJ2-1; D not resolved. V shed 3 bases and J shed 3 bases, with 19 bases lying between them. Germline lookup yields CDR1 SGHDT and CDR2 YYEEEE. This CDR3 contains 17 residues. The CDR3 loop reads CASSSLLQGKDYNEQFF. The DNA for the CDR3 is TGTGCCAGCAGCTCTCTCCTCCAAGGGAAAGACTACAATGAGCAGTTCTTC.

This clone has just a few counts. CDR3 region: CASSRPGTQGYEQFF. CDR3 sequence (DNA): TGTGCCAGTAGTCGACCCGGGACTCAGGGCTATGAGCAGTTCTTC. The chain uses TRBV19 and TRBJ2-1, with D possibly being TRBD2 (6 bases). CDR3 size: 15 residues. In germline, CDR1 is LNHDA, CDR2 SQIVND (reference sequence). V lost 5 bases, J lost 8 bases, and 19 bases lay in between.

The chain couples TRBV5-6 to TRBJ1-2; TRBD1 matches 8 bases. V was clipped by 8 bases and J by 5 bases; unmatched bases: 5. Germline assignment: CDR1 SGHDT and CDR2 YYEEEE. This CDR3 has 12 amino acids. CDR3 nucleotides: TGTGCCAGTCACAGGGGGGAATATGGCTACACCTTC. Translated: CASHRGEYGYTF.

The rearrangement links TRBV7-2 to TRBJ2-1; the D is unclear. CDR1 is SGHTA, CDR2 FQGNSA, per germline. The V gene lost 4 bases and the J gene lost 7 bases, with 14 bases spanning the gap. The CDR3 length is 14 residues. The CDR3 DNA is TGTGCCAGCAGCTCACACTTACTGGAGAATGAGCAGTTCTTC. Translated: CASSSHLLENEQFF.

A single count supports this clone. This rearrangement joins TRBV30 to TRBJ2-1; D might be TRBD1 (8 bases). The CDR3 runs to 15 residues. Germline V gene sequence: CDR1 GTSNPN, CDR2 SVGIG (reference sequence). V was clipped by 3 bases and J by 9 bases, with 21 bases between them. The CDR3 nucleotides are TGTGCCTGGAGGGTAAGCGGGACAGGTGGAGGTGAGCAGTTCTTC. This gives the protein CAWRVSGTGGGEQFF.

V gene TRBV18 combines with J gene TRBJ1-1; no definite D call. CDR3 length: 14 residues. Trimming took off 2 bases at V and 1 base at J, with 8 bases between the two ends. The germline CDR1 and CDR2 sequences are KGHSH and LQKENI. The CDR3 loop reads CASSPAIKNTEAFF. DNA for the CDR3: TGTGCCAGCTCACCAGCGATAAAGAACACTGAAGCTTTCTTT.

The CDR3 DNA follows: TGTGCCAGCAGCTTGGGACAGGGGACTTACAATGAGCAGTTCTTC. This encodes CASSLGQGTYNEQFF. The J gene is TRBJ2-1, the V gene TRBV11-3; TRBD1 matches at 10 bases. V was pared by 3 bases and J by 4 bases, with 3 bases of the junction left unmatched. The CDR3 has 15 residues. From germline, CDR1 is SGHNT and CDR2 YENEEA.

The chain has TRBV3-1 (or the pseudogene TRBV3-2) and TRBJ1-1, with D perhaps TRBD1 (5 bases). This CDR3 has 16 residues. Germline CDR1 LGHDT, CDR2 YNNKEL (reference sequence). Trimming took 0 bases from V and 10 from J, leaving 21 bases between them. In DNA, the CDR3 is TGTGCCAGCAGCCAAGATGGGGCAGGGTGGGGCCCGGGAGCTTTCTTT. Protein product: CASSQDGAGWGPGAFF.

The V call is TRBV6-5, the J call TRBJ2-3, with D unresolved. CDR3 size: 14 residues. Germline CDR1 MNHEY, CDR2 SVGAGI. V was pared by 5 bases and J by 4 bases, with 13 bases between. CDR3 in amino acids: CASSPGSYPDTQYF. The CDR3 DNA is TGTGCCAGCAGTCCGGGTTCTTACCCAGATACGCAGTATTTT.